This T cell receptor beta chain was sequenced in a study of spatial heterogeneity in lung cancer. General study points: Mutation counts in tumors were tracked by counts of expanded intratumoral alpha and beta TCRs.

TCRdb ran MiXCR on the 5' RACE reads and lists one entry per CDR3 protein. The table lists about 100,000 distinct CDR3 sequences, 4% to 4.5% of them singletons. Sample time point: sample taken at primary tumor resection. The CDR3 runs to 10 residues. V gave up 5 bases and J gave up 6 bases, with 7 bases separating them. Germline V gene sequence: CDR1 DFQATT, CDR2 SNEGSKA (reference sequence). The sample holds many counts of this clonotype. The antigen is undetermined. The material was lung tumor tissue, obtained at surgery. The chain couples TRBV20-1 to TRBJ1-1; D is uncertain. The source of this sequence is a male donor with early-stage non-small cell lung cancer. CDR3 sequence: CSAAFSEAFF. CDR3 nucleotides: TGCAGTGCTGCCTTCTCTGAAGCTTTCTTT.